This T cell receptor beta chain was recovered during a study of beta chain features in type 1 diabetes. Reverse transcription of all isolated RNA meant that expressed TCRB transcripts were sequenced. TCRdb's table, derived via immunoSEQ multiplex PCR, lists solely in-frame clones and lacks some. The sample carries 200,000 to 250,000 clones, 9.6% recorded once. The length of the CDR3 is 16 residues. CDR1 and CDR2 (germline): MNHNS, SASEGT. J gave up 7 bases and V 4 bases, and 8 bases lay outside the gene matches. This TCR came from a woman under 30 in good health. The rearrangement uses TRBV6-1 and TRBJ2-1; TRBD1 matches 12 bases. The sequenced sample consisted of naive CD4+ T cells from blood. CDR3 DNA sequence: TGTGCCAGCAGTGTTCCGGGACAGGGGGCATTTAATGAGCAGTTCTTC. Amino acid sequence: CASSVPGQGAFNEQFF.